What follows is one T cell receptor (beta chain) and its context. A few counts support this clone. There is no known antigen for this receptor. No per-base quality is available; no much larger clone lies one base away. Enrolling through a virtual design, the prospective study's participants ranged in age from roughly 18 to 90 years and lived across roughly 23 United States geographic areas. To assign participants to cohorts, the prospective study relied on clinical history that participants themselves reported in a screening survey and a study questionnaire. For ImmuneRACE Cohort 3, a participant was defined as recovered based on two consecutive negative NP/OP PCR tests, clearance by a healthcare professional, or resolution of symptoms. Mobile phlebotomists in the prospective study collected whole blood, serum and a nasopharyngeal or oropharyngeal swab from every participant. Additional blood draws and questionnaires over an approximately 2-month period could optionally be provided by prospective study participants. Prospective study blood samples were shipped either frozen or at room temperature before DNA extraction.

The sample is drawn from a study of blood T cell repertoires in COVID-19 (TCRdb year 2020). General notes on the study: Samples from collaborators originated in the United States, Italy and Spain and spanned both the acute and convalescent phases of COVID-19. The prospective study material was composed of cDNA or gDNA derived from T cells, B-cell-depleted T cells, or PBMCs. Subjects who had been exposed to COVID-19, were actively infected with it, or had recovered from it provided the deeply sampled blood TCRbeta repertoires that made up the dataset. The repertoires were released in a freely available public database meant as a resource for research on the immune response to SARS-CoV-2. The samples were drawn from two sources: the first 160 participants of the ongoing ImmuneRACE study, and 1,200 or so subjects contributed by 6 global collaborators. Sample metadata almost always included a de-identified subject ID, COVID-19 status, age in years and sex. Where available, HLA class I and class II types were obtained from metadata supplied by the sample provider rather than from assay-based typing. Results the study describes overall, beyond this receptor: The amount of clinical and demographic metadata varied by source and participant and was provided uncurated.

The immunoSEQ Assay, a bias-controlled multiplex PCR, was used to amplify TCRbeta CDR3 regions from genomic DNA. The authors processed their data as follows. The number of nucleated cells in each sample was estimated by amplification of reference gene primers within the assay. To quantify the absolute abundance of each unique TCRbeta CDR3 rearrangement, sequence reads were collapsed and filtered. For each sample, productive Simpson clonality was calculated as the square root of Simpson's diversity index over productive rearrangements. TCRdb re-hosts the immuneACCESS table, in-frame sequences only. Its copies lack some clones; in the studies checked, an unresolved V gene accounts for under half of them, and the cause for the rest is not known. From that table come the V and J calls and clone size; the DNA was used to work out D and trimming. The sample contains 200,000 to 250,000 clones, approximately 80% of them found a single time. The ten largest make up about 10% of the sample.

The CDR3 sequence holds 19 residues, the cysteine and phenylalanine included. Left in the record is the CDR3 DNA by itself, 57 bases read in frame from the first base. Looking up the germline V gene yields CDR1 MDHEN and CDR2 SYDVKM. V sheds 3 bases and J sheds 2 bases, leaving 24 bases between their ends. This clonotype was obtained from a middle-aged man who had recovered from COVID-19. This sequence uses TRBV28 and TRBJ2-3, with the D gene uncertain. Sequencing was performed on PBMCs or T cells enriched from blood (not recorded which). The CDR3 reads as follows: CASSFDPRSDFDTTDTQYF. The DNA reads TGTGCCAGCAGTTTTGATCCTCGGTCAGACTTTGATACCACAGATACGCAGTATTTT.